A selection of T cell receptor beta chains follows, all from one sample in a study of blood T cells in healthy people across ages. Each CDR3 protein gets one entry after TCRdb re-called the 5' RACE reads with MiXCR. Of roughly 930,000 distinct CDR3 sequences detected, roughly 43% appear once; the ten largest clones hold roughly an eighth. Sequencing input: blood. The receptors come from a man aged 25 to 40 in good health. CDR3s include the opening cysteine and the closing phenylalanine or tryptophan. D genes are given only for firm matches. Some rows have no size entry. The others give once, few or many, or a class for an expanded clone.

J	V	D	size	DNA	CDR3
TRBJ2-7	TRBV7-7	.	.	TGTGCTAGCAGCTTAGCTTACGTCTCCCCACGGGGGACCTACGAGCAGTACTTC	CASSLAYVSPRGTYEQYF
TRBJ2-2	TRBV29-1	.	.	TGCAGCGTTGGGCGGACGAACACCGGGGAGCTGTTTTTT	CSVGRTNTGELFF
TRBJ2-1	TRBV4-3	TRBD2	many	TGCGCCAGCAGCCCCTCGGGAGGGATATCTACCTACAATGAGCAGTTCTTC	CASSPSGGISTYNEQFF
TRBJ2-7	TRBV7-9	TRBD1	.	TGTGCCAGCAGCCCAGCGTGGACAGGTGTCTCCGAGCAGTACTTC	CASSPAWTGVSEQYF
TRBJ1-1	TRBV4-3	TRBD1	.	TGCGCCAGCAGCCAGGGGTTAGGACAGGCAAGAAATCAGGAAGCTTTCTTT	CASSQGLGQARNQEAFF
TRBJ2-3	TRBV10-3	.	.	TGTGCCATCAGTAGAAACACGGGACGCACAGATACGCAGTATTTT	CAISRNTGRTDTQYF
TRBJ2-2	TRBV20-1	.	.	TGCAGTGTTGGAGGGGGGAACACCGGGGAGCTGTTTTTT	CSVGGGNTGELFF
TRBJ2-3	TRBV9	TRBD2	.	TGTGCCAGCACCTCAGGGGGACTAGCGGGAGCAGATACGCAGTATTTT	CASTSGGLAGADTQYF
TRBJ2-5	TRBV5-5	.	.	TGTGCCAGCAGCTACGGAAGGAATACAGGGTTTGGAGAGACCCAGTACTTC	CASSYGRNTGFGETQYF
TRBJ1-2	TRBV20-1	.	.	TGCAGTGCTAGAGAACCACAGGGCCACTTTGGCGGCTACACCTTC	CSAREPQGHFGGYTF
TRBJ1-6	TRBV20-1	.	.	TGCAGTGCTGCCACCGTAGCAGGGGCGGATTCACCCCTCCACTTT	CSAATVAGADSPLHF
TRBJ2-3	TRBV7-2	TRBD2	.	TGTGCCAGCAGCCCCGGGACTAGCGATTCCACAGATACGCAGTATTTT	CASSPGTSDSTDTQYF
TRBJ2-1	TRBV7-3	.	.	TGTGCCAGCAGCTTTGAAGGCGGGAACGCCGAGCAGTTCTTC	CASSFEGGNAEQFF
TRBJ2-6	TRBV27	.	few	TGTGCCAGCAGTTTGTCAGGCACTGAGGCCAACGTCCTGACTTTC	CASSLSGTEANVLTF
TRBJ2-7	TRBV28	TRBD1	few	TGTGCCAGCAGACCCGGGACAGGGGCGTTCTACGAGCAGTACTTC	CASRPGTGAFYEQYF
TRBJ2-7	TRBV6-5	.	few	TGTGCCAGCAGTCCCCCGACCGCCTACGAGCAGTACTTC	CASSPPTAYEQYF
TRBJ2-1	TRBV12-3/TRBV12-4	TRBD1	.	TGTGCCAGCAGTTTGAGTGGACAGGGCCATGAGCAGTTCTTC	CASSLSGQGHEQFF